This is a list of T cell receptor beta chains from one sample in a study of blood T cell repertoires in COVID-19. Data came from immunoSEQ multiplex PCR; TCRdb stores just in-frame clones and leaves some out. The sample includes just over 90,000 clones, around three quarters seen only once; the top ten take over 6.5%. Sequencing was performed on peripheral blood. The source of these receptors is a man aged 65 to 79 with acute or convalescent COVID-19. Both conserved end residues are part of each CDR3.

j_call: TRBJ2-1; v_call: TRBV11-2; cdr3_aa: CASSSAYNEQFF
j_call: TRBJ2-2; v_call: TRBV3-1/TRBV3-2; cdr3_aa: CASRAIWSGSSGELFF
j_call: TRBJ1-1; v_call: TRBV2; cdr3_aa: CASRLGGGHLEAFF
j_call: TRBJ1-1; v_call: TRBV27; cdr3_aa: CASSLGIATEAFF
j_call: TRBJ1-5; v_call: TRBV12-2; cdr3_aa: CASRLVPFGCNQPQHF
j_call: TRBJ2-5; v_call: TRBV15; cdr3_aa: CATSRPPGGPETQYF
j_call: TRBJ2-1; v_call: TRBV10-1; cdr3_aa: CASSDRGTGEQFF
j_call: TRBJ1-3; v_call: TRBV30; cdr3_aa: CAWLSQGKAGNTIYF
j_call: TRBJ2-1; v_call: TRBV18; cdr3_aa: CASSRQGINEQFF
j_call: TRBJ1-2; v_call: TRBV7-9; cdr3_aa: CASSPVLANYGYTF
j_call: TRBJ2-5; v_call: TRBV9; cdr3_aa: CASSSQGDTETQYF
j_call: TRBJ2-3; v_call: TRBV29-1; cdr3_aa: CSVLFTGGSDTQYF
j_call: TRBJ1-2; v_call: TRBV7-9; cdr3_aa: CASSLDLPAGFYGYTF
j_call: TRBJ1-2; v_call: TRBV9; cdr3_aa: CASSVAPDRASYGYTF
j_call: TRBJ2-1; v_call: TRBV7-3; cdr3_aa: CASSLVGTGVNEQFF
j_call: TRBJ1-1; v_call: TRBV19; cdr3_aa: CASSIDWSGANTEAFF
j_call: TRBJ1-6; v_call: TRBV7-6; cdr3_aa: CASSLGDRGSPLHF
j_call: TRBJ2-7; v_call: TRBV5-1; cdr3_aa: CASSSEETGVYEQYF
j_call: TRBJ2-7; v_call: TRBV3-1/TRBV3-2; cdr3_aa: CASSQSAGGKEQYF
j_call: TRBJ2-5; v_call: TRBV29-1; cdr3_aa: CSVGPSGRKTQYF
j_call: TRBJ2-1; v_call: TRBV7-8; cdr3_aa: CASSPGAVAGLDEQFF
j_call: TRBJ2-2; v_call: TRBV9; cdr3_aa: CASSPTTGGWDTGELFF
j_call: TRBJ1-5; v_call: TRBV19; cdr3_aa: CASSGTGGGNQPQHF
j_call: TRBJ2-1; v_call: TRBV19; cdr3_aa: CASSIARAVVAGGRSEQFF
j_call: TRBJ1-5; v_call: TRBV28; cdr3_aa: CASADGRGLHQPQHF
j_call: TRBJ2-2; v_call: TRBV3-1/TRBV3-2; cdr3_aa: CASSPGLAGDTGELFF
j_call: TRBJ2-2; v_call: TRBV19; cdr3_aa: CASSSRVGELFF
j_call: TRBJ1-1; v_call: TRBV29-1; cdr3_aa: CSVAVLNTEAFF
j_call: TRBJ1-2; v_call: TRBV11-2; cdr3_aa: CASSLVEGSGGYTF
j_call: TRBJ1-2; v_call: TRBV5-4; cdr3_aa: CASSSGYRESGYGYTF
j_call: TRBJ1-5; v_call: TRBV21-1; cdr3_aa: CASSKIGPLTNQPQHF
j_call: TRBJ2-5; v_call: TRBV3-1/TRBV3-2; cdr3_aa: CASSQGGSQYF
j_call: TRBJ2-2; v_call: TRBV25-1; cdr3_aa: CASSPPTGYTGELFF
j_call: TRBJ2-1; v_call: TRBV28; cdr3_aa: CASRETYYNEQFF
j_call: TRBJ2-5; v_call: TRBV3-1/TRBV3-2; cdr3_aa: CASSGQGIETQYF
j_call: TRBJ2-7; v_call: TRBV4-1; cdr3_aa: CASSQVLETVKYF
j_call: TRBJ2-6; v_call: TRBV5-1; cdr3_aa: CASSSNLTGFRANVLTF
j_call: TRBJ2-7; v_call: TRBV18; cdr3_aa: CASSPLETGFSSYEQYF
j_call: TRBJ1-1; v_call: TRBV6-1; cdr3_aa: CASREGTANTEAFF
j_call: TRBJ2-2; v_call: TRBV5-1; cdr3_aa: CASSLLAGGVANTGELFF
j_call: TRBJ2-2; v_call: TRBV28; cdr3_aa: CASGQGNTGELFF
j_call: TRBJ2-1; v_call: TRBV19; cdr3_aa: CASSIESGSPEQFF
j_call: TRBJ1-2; v_call: TRBV6-1; cdr3_aa: CASSDGQGDGYTF
j_call: TRBJ2-1; v_call: TRBV24-1; cdr3_aa: CATSDSTTAHEQFF
j_call: TRBJ2-1; v_call: TRBV13; cdr3_aa: CASSSEGSYNEQFF